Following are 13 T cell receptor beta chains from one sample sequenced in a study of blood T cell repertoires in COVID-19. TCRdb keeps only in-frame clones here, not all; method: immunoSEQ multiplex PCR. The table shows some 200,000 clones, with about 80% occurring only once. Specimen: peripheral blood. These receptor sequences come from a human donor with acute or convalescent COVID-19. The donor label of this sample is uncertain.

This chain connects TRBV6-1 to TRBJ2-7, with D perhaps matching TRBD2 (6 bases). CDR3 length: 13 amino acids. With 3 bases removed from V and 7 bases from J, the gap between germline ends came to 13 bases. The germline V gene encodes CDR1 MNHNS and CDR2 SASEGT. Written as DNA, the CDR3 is TGTGCCAGCAGTGAGGAGGGCTCTAGGGAGCAGTACTTC. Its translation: CASSEEGSREQYF.

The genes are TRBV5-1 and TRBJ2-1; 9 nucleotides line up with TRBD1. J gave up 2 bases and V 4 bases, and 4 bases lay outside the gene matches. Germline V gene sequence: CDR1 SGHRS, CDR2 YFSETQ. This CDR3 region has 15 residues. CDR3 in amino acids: CASSTTGGAYNEQFF. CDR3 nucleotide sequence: TGCGCCAGCAGCACTACAGGGGGCGCCTACAATGAGCAGTTCTTC.

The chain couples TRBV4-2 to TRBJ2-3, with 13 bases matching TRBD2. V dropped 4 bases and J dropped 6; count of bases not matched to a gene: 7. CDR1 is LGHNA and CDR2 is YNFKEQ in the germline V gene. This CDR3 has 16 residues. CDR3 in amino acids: CASSRGTSGAGDTQYF. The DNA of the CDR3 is TGTGCCAGCAGCCGCGGGACTAGCGGGGCGGGGGATACGCAGTATTTT.

CDR3 nucleotide sequence: TGCGCCAGCAGAAGAGCGGGCCGGAACACCGGGGAGCTGTTTTTT. Protein product: CASRRAGRNTGELFF. The rearrangement joins TRBV23-1 to TRBJ2-2; the D gene is possibly TRBD2 (6 bases). Being an ORF, TRBV23-1 has a function that is uncertain. Trimming took 6 bases from V and 1 from J, leaving 12 bases between them. CDR3 length: 15 residues.

CDR3 loop: CASSPWVAGATQYF. The CDR3 region has the DNA TGTGCCAGCAGCCCGTGGGTAGCGGGGGCTACGCAGTATTTT. The rearrangement uses TRBV5-5 and TRBJ2-3, with 9 bases aligning to TRBD2. Trimming at V came to 4 bases and at J to 8 bases, leaving 8 bases not matched to a gene. The germline gives CDR1 SGHKS, CDR2 YYEKEE (reference sequence). The CDR3 runs 14 residues.

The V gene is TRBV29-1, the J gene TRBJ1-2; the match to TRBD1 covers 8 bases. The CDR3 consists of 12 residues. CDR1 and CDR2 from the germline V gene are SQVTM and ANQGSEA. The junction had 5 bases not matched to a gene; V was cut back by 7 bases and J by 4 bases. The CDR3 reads CSARQGLYGYTF. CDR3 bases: TGCAGCGCTCGACAGGGGCTCTATGGCTACACCTTC.

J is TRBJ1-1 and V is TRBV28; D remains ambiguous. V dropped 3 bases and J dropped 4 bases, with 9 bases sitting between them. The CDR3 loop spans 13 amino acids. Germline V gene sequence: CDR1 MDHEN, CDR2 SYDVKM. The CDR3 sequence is CASSFGRVTEAFF. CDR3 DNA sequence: TGTGCCAGCAGTTTCGGGAGGGTCACTGAAGCTTTCTTT.

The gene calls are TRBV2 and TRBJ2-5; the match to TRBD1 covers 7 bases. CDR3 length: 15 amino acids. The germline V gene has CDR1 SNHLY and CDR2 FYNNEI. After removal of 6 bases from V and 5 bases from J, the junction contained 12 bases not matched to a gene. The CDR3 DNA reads TGTGCCAGCAGCGATGGATCAAGGGGGCAGGAGACCCAGTACTTC. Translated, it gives CASSDGSRGQETQYF.

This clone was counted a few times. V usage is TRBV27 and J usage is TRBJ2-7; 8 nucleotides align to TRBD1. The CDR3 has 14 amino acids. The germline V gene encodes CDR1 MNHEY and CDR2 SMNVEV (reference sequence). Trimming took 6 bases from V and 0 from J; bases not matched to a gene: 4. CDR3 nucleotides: TGTGCCAGCAGGCGACAGGGGAGCTCCTACGAGCAGTACTTC. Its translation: CASRRQGSSYEQYF.

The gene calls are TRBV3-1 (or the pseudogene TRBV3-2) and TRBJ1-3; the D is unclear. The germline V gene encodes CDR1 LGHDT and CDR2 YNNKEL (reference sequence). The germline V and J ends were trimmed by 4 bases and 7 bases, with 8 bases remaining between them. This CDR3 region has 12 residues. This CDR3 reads CASSPPSNTIYF. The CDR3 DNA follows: TGTGCCAGCAGCCCCCCAAGCAACACCATATATTTT.

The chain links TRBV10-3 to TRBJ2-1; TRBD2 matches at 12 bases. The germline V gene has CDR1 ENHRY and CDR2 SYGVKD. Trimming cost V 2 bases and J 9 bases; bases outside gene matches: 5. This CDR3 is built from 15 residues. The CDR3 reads CAISERLAGAGEQFF. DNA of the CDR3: TGTGCCATCAGTGAGAGACTAGCGGGAGCTGGTGAGCAGTTCTTC.

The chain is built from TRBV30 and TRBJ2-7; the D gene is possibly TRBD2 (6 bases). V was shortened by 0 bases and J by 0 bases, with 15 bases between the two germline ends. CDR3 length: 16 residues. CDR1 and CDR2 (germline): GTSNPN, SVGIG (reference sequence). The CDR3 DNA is TGTGCCTGGAGTGTACGATCGGCGGGGTCCTCCTACGAGCAGTACTTC. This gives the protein CAWSVRSAGSSYEQYF.

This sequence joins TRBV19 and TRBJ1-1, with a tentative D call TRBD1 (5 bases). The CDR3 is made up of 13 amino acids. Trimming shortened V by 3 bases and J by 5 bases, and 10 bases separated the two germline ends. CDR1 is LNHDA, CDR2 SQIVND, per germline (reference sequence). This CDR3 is CASSINGGTEAFF. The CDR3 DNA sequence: TGTGCCAGTAGTATTAACGGGGGTACTGAAGCTTTCTTT.